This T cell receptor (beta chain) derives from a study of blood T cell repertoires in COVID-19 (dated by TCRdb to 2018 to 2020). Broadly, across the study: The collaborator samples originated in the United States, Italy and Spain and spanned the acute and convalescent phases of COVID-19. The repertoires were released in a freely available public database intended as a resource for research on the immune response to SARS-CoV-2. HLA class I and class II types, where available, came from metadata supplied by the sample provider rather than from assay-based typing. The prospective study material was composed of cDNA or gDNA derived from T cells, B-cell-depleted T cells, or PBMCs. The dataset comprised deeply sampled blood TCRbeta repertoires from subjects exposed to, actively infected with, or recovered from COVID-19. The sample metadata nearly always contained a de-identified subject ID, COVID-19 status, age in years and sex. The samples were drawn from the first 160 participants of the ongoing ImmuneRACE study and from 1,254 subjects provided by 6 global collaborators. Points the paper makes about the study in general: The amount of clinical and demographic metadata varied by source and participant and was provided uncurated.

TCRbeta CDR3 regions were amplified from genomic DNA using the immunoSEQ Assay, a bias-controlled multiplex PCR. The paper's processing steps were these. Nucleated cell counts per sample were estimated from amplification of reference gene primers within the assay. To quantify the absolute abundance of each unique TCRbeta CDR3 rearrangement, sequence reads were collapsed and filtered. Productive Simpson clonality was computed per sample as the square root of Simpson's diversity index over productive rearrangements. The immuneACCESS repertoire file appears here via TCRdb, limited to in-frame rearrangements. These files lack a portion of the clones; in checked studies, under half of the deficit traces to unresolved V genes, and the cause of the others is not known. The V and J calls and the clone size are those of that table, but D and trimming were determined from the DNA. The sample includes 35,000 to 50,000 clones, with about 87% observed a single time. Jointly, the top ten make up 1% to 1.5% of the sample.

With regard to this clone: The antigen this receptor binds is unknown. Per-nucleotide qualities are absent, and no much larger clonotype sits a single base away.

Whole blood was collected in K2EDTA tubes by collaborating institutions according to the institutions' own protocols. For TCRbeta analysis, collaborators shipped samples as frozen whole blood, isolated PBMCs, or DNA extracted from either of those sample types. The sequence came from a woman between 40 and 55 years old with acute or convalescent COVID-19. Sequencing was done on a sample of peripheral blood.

The CDR3 region has the sequence CEADRGTFSGANVLTF. The DNA is TGTGAGGCAGACAGGGGGACCTTCTCTGGGGCCAACGTCCTGACTTTC. The rearranged segments are TRBV24-1 and TRBJ2-6; TRBD1 fits 9 bases in the junction. The germline V gene gives CDR1 as KGHDR and CDR2 as SFDVKD. The CDR3 spans 16 residues, from the cysteine through the phenylalanine. The DNA shown is the 48-base CDR3, in frame from base 1.